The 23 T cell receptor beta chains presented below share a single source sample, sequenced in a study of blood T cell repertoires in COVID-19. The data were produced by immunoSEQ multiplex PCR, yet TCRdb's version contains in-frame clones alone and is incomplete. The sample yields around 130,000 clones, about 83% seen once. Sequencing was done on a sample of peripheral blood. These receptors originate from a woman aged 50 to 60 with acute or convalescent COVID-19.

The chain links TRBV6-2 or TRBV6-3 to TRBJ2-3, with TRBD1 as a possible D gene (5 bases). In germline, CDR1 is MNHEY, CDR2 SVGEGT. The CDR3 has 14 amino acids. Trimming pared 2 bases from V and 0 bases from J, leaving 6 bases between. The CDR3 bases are TGTGCCAGCAGTTACGGGGCAAGCACAGATACGCAGTATTTT. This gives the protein CASSYGASTDTQYF.

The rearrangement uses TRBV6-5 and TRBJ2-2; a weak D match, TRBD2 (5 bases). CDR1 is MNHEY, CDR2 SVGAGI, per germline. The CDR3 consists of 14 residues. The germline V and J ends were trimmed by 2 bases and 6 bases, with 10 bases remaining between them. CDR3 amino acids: CASSYEGAAGELFF. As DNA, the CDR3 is TGTGCCAGCAGTTACGAGGGAGCGGCCGGGGAGCTGTTTTTT.

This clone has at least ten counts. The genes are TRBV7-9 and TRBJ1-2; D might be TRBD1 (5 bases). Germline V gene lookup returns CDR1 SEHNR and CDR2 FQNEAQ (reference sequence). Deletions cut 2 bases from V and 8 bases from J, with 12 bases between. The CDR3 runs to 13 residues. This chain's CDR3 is CASSLIGEWGYTF. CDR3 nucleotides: TGTGCCAGCAGCTTAATAGGGGAATGGGGCTACACCTTC.

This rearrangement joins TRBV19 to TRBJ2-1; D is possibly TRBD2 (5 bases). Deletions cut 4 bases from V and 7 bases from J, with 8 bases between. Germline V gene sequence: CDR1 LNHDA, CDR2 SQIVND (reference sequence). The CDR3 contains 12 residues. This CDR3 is CASSTRGNEQFF. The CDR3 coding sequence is TGTGCCAGTAGTACTCGGGGAAATGAGCAGTTCTTC.

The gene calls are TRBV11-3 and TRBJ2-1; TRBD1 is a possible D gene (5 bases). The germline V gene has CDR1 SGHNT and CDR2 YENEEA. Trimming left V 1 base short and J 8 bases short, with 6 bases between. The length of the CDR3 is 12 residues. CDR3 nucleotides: TGTGCCAGCAGCTTAGGGGGCGATGAGCAGTTCTTC. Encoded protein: CASSLGGDEQFF.

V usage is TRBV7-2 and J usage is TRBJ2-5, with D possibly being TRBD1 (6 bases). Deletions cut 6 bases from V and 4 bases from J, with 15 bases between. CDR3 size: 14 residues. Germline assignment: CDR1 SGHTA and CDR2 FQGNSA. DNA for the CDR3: TGTGCCAGCAGGTCACAGGGAAGCGGAGAGACCCAGTACTTC. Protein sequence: CASRSQGSGETQYF.

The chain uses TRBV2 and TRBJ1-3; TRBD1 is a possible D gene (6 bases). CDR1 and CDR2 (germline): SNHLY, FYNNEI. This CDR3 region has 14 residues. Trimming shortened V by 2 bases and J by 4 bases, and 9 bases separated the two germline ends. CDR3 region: CASSEQGLGNTIYF. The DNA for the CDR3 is TGTGCCAGCAGTGAACAGGGGCTCGGAAACACCATATATTTT. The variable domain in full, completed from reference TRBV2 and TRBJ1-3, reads EPEVTQTPSHQVTQMGQEVILRCVPISNHLYFYWYRQILGQKVEFLVSFYNNEISEKSEIFDDQFSVERPDGSNFTLKIRSTKLEDSAMYFCASSEQGLGNTIYFGEGSWLTVV.

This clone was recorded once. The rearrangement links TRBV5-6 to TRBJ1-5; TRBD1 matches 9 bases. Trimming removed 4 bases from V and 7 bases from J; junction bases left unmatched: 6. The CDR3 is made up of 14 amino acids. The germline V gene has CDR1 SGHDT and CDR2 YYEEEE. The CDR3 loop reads CASSEQGAGQPQHF. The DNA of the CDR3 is TGTGCCAGCAGCGAACAGGGGGCGGGGCAGCCCCAGCATTTT.

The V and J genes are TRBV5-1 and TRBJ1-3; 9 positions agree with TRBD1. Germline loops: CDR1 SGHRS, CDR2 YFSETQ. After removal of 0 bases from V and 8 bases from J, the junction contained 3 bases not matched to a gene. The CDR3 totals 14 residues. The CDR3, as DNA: TGCGCCAGCAGCTTGGAGGGACAGGGTTACACCATATATTTT. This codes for CASSLEGQGYTIYF.

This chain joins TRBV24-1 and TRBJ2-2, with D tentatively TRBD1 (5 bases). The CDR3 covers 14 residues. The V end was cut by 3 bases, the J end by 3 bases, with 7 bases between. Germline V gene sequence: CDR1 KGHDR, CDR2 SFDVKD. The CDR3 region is CATSDETDTGELFF. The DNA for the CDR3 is TGTGCCACCAGTGATGAGACAGACACCGGGGAGCTGTTTTTT.

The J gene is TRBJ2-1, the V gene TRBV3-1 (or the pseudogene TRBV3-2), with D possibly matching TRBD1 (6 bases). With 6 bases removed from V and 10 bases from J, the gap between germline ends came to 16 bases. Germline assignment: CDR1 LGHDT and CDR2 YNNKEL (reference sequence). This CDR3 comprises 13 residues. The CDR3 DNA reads TGTGCCAGCAGACCCGCCGGGACAAAGGAGCAGTTCTTC. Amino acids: CASRPAGTKEQFF.

The CDR3 nucleotides are TGTGCCAGTAGTAAAGACAGGGGGCTACGTGGCTACACCTTC. Its translation is CASSKDRGLRGYTF. V is TRBV19 and J is TRBJ1-2; 10 bases are shared with TRBD1. CDR1 and CDR2 from the germline V gene are LNHDA and SQIVND (reference sequence). After removal of 4 bases from V and 7 bases from J, the junction contained 6 bases not matched to a gene. The length of the CDR3 is 14 residues.

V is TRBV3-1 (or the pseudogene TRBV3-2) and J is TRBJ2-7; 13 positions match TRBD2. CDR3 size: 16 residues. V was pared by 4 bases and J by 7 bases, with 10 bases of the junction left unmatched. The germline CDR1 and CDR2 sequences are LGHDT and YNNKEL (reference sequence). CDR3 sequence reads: CASSPGTSGKRGEQYF. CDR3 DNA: TGTGCCAGCAGCCCTGGGACTAGCGGGAAGAGAGGGGAGCAGTACTTC.

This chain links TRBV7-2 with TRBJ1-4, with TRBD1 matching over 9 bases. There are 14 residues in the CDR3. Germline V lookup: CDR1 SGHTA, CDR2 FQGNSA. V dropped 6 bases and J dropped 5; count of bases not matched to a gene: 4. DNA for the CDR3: TGTGCCAGCAGAACCGGGACAGGGAATGAAAAACTGTTTTTT. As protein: CASRTGTGNEKLFF.

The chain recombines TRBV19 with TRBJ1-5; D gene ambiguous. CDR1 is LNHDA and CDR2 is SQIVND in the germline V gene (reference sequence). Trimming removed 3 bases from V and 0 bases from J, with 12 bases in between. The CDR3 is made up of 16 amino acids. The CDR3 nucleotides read TGTGCCAGTAGTATTGAGGGCGGCCTTAGCAATCAGCCCCAGCATTTT. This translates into CASSIEGGLSNQPQHF.

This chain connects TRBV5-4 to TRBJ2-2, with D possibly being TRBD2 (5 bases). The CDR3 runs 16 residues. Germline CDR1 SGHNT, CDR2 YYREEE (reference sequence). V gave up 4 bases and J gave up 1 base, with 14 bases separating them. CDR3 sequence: CASSPLAGQNTGELFF. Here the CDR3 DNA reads TGTGCCAGCAGCCCCCTGGCGGGCCAGAACACCGGGGAGCTGTTTTTT.

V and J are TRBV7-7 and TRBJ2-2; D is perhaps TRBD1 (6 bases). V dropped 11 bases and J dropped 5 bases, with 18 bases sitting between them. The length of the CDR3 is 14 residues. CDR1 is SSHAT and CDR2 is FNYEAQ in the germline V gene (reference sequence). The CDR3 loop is CAVQLGAWTGELFF. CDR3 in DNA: TGTGCCGTCCAGTTGGGGGCTTGGACCGGGGAGCTGTTTTTT. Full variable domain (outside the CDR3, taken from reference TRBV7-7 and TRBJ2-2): GAGVSQSPRYKVTKRGQDVTLRCDPISSHATLYWYQQALGQGPEFLTYFNYEAQPDKSGLPSDRFSAERPEGSISTLTIQRTEQRDSAMYRCAVQLGAWTGELFFGEGSRLTVL.

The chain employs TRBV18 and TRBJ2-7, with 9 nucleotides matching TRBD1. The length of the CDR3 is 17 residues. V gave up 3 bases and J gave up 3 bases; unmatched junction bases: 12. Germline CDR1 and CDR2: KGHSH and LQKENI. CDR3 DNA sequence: TGTGCCAGCTCACCCGAACGGGACAGGGTGTATGGCTACGAGCAGTACTTC. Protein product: CASSPERDRVYGYEQYF.

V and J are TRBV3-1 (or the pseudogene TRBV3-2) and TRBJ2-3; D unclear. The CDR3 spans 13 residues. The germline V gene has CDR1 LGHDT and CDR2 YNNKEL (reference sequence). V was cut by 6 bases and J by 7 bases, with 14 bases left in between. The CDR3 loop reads CASRPSVLHTQYF. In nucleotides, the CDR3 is TGTGCCAGCAGACCCTCAGTACTACATACGCAGTATTTT.

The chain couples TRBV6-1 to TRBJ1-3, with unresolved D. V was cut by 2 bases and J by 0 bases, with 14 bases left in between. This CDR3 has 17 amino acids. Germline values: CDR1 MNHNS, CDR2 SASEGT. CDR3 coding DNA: TGTGCCAGCAGTGAAAGTGGCAGGCCCCTCTCTGGAAACACCATATATTTT. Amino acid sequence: CASSESGRPLSGNTIYF.

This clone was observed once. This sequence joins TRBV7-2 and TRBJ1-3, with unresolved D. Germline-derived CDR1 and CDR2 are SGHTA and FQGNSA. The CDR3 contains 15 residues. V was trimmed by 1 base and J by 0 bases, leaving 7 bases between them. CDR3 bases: TGTGCCAGCAGCTTAGGAGATTTCTCTGGAAACACCATATATTTT. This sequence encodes CASSLGDFSGNTIYF.

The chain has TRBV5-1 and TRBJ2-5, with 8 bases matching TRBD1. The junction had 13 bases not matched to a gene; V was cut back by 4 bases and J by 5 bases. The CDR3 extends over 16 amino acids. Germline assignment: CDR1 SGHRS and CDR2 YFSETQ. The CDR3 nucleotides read TGCGCCAGCAGCCTCGGACAGGGAGTAAAGGGCGAGACCCAGTACTTC. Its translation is CASSLGQGVKGETQYF.

CDR3 sequence (DNA): TGTGCCTCGACGGGACTAGCGGGGACCGGGGAGCTGTTTTTT. It yields the protein CASTGLAGTGELFF. The chain is built from TRBV10-3 and TRBJ2-2; TRBD2 matches 13 bases. V shed 11 bases and J 5 bases; nucleotides not matched to a gene: 5. The germline CDR1 and CDR2 sequences are ENHRY and SYGVKD. The CDR3 is made up of 14 amino acids.